The 20 T cell receptor beta chains given below trace back to one sample, sequenced in a study of T cell repertoires in cytomegalovirus infection. TCRdb reprocessed the reads with MiXCR, giving one entry per CDR3 protein. Of 500,000 to 600,000 distinct CDR3 sequences listed, approximately 15% are singletons. The sequencing input was CD8+ T cells from PBMCs. Source of these receptors: a human donor in good health (CMV status not recorded). Some clones in this sample may be carry-over from other donors' samples.

The chain joins TRBV20-1 to TRBJ1-3, with D unresolved. The germline gives CDR1 DFQATT, CDR2 SNEGSKA (reference sequence). The CDR3 runs to 14 residues. Deletions cut 1 base from V and 4 bases from J, with 11 bases between. Here the CDR3 DNA reads TGCAGTGCTAGAGCTTCCTCGGCAGGAAACACCATATATTTT. Encoded protein: CSARASSAGNTIYF.

The genes are TRBV20-1 and TRBJ1-5; D ambiguous. The CDR3 sequence is 13 residues long. Trimming took off 5 bases at V and 5 bases at J, with 13 bases between the two ends. Germline values: CDR1 DFQATT, CDR2 SNEGSKA (reference sequence). In nucleotides, the CDR3 is TGCAGTGCTGGAGGGAGGGAGGATCAGCCCCAGCATTTT. Protein: CSAGGREDQPQHF.

The V gene is TRBV19, the J gene TRBJ2-7; the match to TRBD1 covers 10 bases. Germline V gene sequence: CDR1 LNHDA, CDR2 SQIVND (reference sequence). There are 17 residues in the CDR3. Trimming removed 5 bases from V and 1 base from J; junction bases left unmatched: 11. The CDR3 is CASSSGTGEGWSYEQYF. In nucleotides, the CDR3 is TGTGCCAGTAGTTCCGGGACAGGGGAAGGTTGGTCCTACGAGCAGTACTTC.

This clonotype turned up a few times. The V call is TRBV19, the J call TRBJ1-1; 9 bases match TRBD1. CDR1 is LNHDA and CDR2 is SQIVND in the germline V gene (reference sequence). CDR3 length: 13 amino acids. The V gene end was trimmed by 5 bases and the J gene end by 5 bases; junction bases not matched to a gene: 3. CDR3 in amino acids: CASSRDRVTEAFF. The CDR3 region has the DNA TGTGCCAGTAGTCGGGACAGGGTGACTGAAGCTTTCTTT.

This clonotype was detected ten times or more. This chain connects TRBV6-5 to TRBJ2-3, with 9 bases fitting TRBD2. J lost 3 bases, V lost 6 bases, and 7 bases had no gene match. The CDR3 runs to 15 residues. Looked up from germline, CDR1 is MNHEY and CDR2 is SVGAGI. The CDR3 DNA reads as TGTGCCAGCAGCGACCCTAGCGGGACAACAGATACGCAGTATTTT. Protein sequence: CASSDPSGTTDTQYF.

In this sample, this clonotype turned up many times. CDR3 in DNA: TGCGCCAGCAGCCAGGAAGAGGCAGGGCGAGAGACCCAGTACTTC. Protein sequence: CASSQEEAGRETQYF. The J gene is TRBJ2-5, the V gene TRBV4-1, with D perhaps TRBD1 (5 bases). CDR3 size: 15 residues. Germline V gives CDR1 MGHRA, CDR2 YSYEKL. Trimming pared 3 bases from V and 4 bases from J, leaving 15 bases between.

This clonotype was seen at least ten times. The chain recombines TRBV7-8 with TRBJ2-1; 7 nucleotides match TRBD2. With 4 bases clipped from V and 2 bases from J, the junction kept 5 bases outside the gene matches. The CDR3 length is 15 residues. Germline V gene lookup returns CDR1 SGHVS and CDR2 FQNEAQ. CDR3 sequence reads: CASSSTSVTYNEQFF. In nucleotides, the CDR3 is TGTGCCAGCAGCTCCACTAGCGTCACCTACAATGAGCAGTTCTTC. The complete variable domain, with remaining parts taken from reference TRBV7-8 and TRBJ2-1, reads GAGVSQSPRYKVAKRGQDVALRCDPISGHVSLFWYQQALGQGPEFLTYFQNEAQLDKSGLPSDRFFAERPEGSVSTLKIQRTQQEDSAVYLCASSSTSVTYNEQFFGPGTRLTVL.

This clonotype was counted many times. The genes are TRBV11-2 and TRBJ1-2, with D maybe TRBD1 (6 bases). This CDR3 is 15 amino acids long. Germline-derived CDR1 and CDR2 are SGHAT and FQNNGV. V gave up 0 bases and J gave up 2 bases, with 10 bases separating them. The CDR3 DNA is TGTGCCAGCAGCTTAGAGGGGGCGCAGAACTATGGCTACACCTTC. Protein: CASSLEGAQNYGYTF.

This clonotype was detected many times. The CDR3 here is CASSYTGELFF. The CDR3, as DNA: TGTGCCAGCAGCTATACCGGGGAGCTGTTTTTT. The chain has TRBV7-8 and TRBJ2-2; D gene unclear. Germline assignment: CDR1 SGHVS and CDR2 FQNEAQ. Trimming removed 4 bases from V and 5 bases from J, with 2 bases in between. CDR3 length: 11 residues.

The chain couples TRBV29-1 to TRBJ2-7; no firm D call. Germline V gene sequence: CDR1 SQVTM, CDR2 ANQGSEA. This CDR3 spans 12 amino acids. The ends were cut back, 2 bases at V and 2 bases at J, with 7 bases in the middle. As DNA, the CDR3 is TGCAGCGTTGAATTACGGACCTACGAGCAGTACTTC. It yields the protein CSVELRTYEQYF.

This clonotype was detected a few times. V usage is TRBV4-2 and J usage is TRBJ2-7; 8 positions match TRBD2. The ends lost 0 bases at V and 5 bases at J; junction bases unmatched: 18. CDR1 LGHNA and CDR2 YNFKEQ come from the germline V gene. The CDR3 contains 19 residues. CDR3 DNA sequence: TGTGCCAGCAGCCAAGAGGTCTATCTTTCGGGCGGGAGGAGAGACGAGCAGTACTTC. Protein: CASSQEVYLSGGRRDEQYF.

This sequence joins TRBV19 and TRBJ2-1; D uncertain. The CDR3 is 11 amino acids. V shed 2 bases and J shed 8 bases, with 4 bases lying between them. Germline V gene data show CDR1 as LNHDA and CDR2 as SQIVND (reference sequence). The CDR3 sequence is CASSISHEQFF. DNA for the CDR3: TGTGCCAGTAGTATAAGCCATGAGCAGTTCTTC.

This clonotype was seen many times. The chain recombines TRBV7-6 with TRBJ2-4, with 7 positions matching TRBD1. Germline loops: CDR1 SGHVS, CDR2 FNYEAQ. The V and J ends lost 5 bases and 0 bases, in that order; junction bases with no gene match: 7. This CDR3 is 16 amino acids long. CDR3 loop: CASSPGQSIAKNIQYF. CDR3 in DNA: TGTGCCAGCAGCCCGGGACAGTCAATAGCCAAAAACATTCAGTACTTC.

This clonotype was observed many times. This rearrangement joins TRBV7-8 to TRBJ1-5; D gene uncertain. Looked up from germline, CDR1 is SGHVS and CDR2 is FQNEAQ. V was cut by 1 base and J by 6 bases, with 13 bases left in between. The CDR3 length is 15 residues. In nucleotides, the CDR3 is TGTGCCAGCAGCTTAGGAGTTAGAGGTATTCAGCCCCAGCATTTT. This codes for CASSLGVRGIQPQHF.

The sample holds a few counts of this clonotype. The V gene is TRBV12-3 or TRBV12-4, the J gene TRBJ1-1; D is ambiguous. V lost 0 bases and J 8 bases, leaving 7 bases between the germline ends. The CDR3 runs to 12 residues. The CDR3 protein is CASSLAVEEAFF. CDR3 nucleotide sequence: TGTGCCAGCAGTTTAGCCGTAGAGGAAGCTTTCTTT.

The sample holds many counts of this clonotype. The chain couples TRBV12-3 or TRBV12-4 to TRBJ2-1, with D perhaps assigned TRBD1 or TRBD2 (5 bases each). The CDR3 is 14 amino acids. The V end was cut by 1 base, the J end by 8 bases, with 12 bases between. Written as DNA, the CDR3 is TGTGCCAGCAGTTTAGGGCCAGGGACGTATGAGCAGTTCTTC. Protein product: CASSLGPGTYEQFF.

This clonotype was recorded many times. The chain is built from TRBV7-9 and TRBJ2-7; 13 bases line up with TRBD2. The CDR3 extends over 18 amino acids. The trim removed 1 base at V and 2 bases at J, leaving 8 bases unmatched. CDR1 SEHNR and CDR2 FQNEAQ come from the germline V gene (reference sequence). The CDR3 sequence: CASSLGLAGGPTTYEQYF. CDR3 in DNA: TGTGCCAGCAGCTTAGGACTAGCGGGGGGACCCACCACCTACGAGCAGTACTTC.

In this sample, this clonotype turned up a few times. This chain connects TRBV3-1 to TRBJ2-3; D possibly matches TRBD1 or TRBD2 (5 bases each). Trimming pared 0 bases from V and 7 bases from J, leaving 14 bases between. The CDR3 loop spans 15 amino acids. Germline CDR1 LGHDT, CDR2 YNNKEL (reference sequence). The CDR3, as DNA: TGTGCCAGCAGCCAAGAGGCCGGGACGACCCATACGCAGTATTTT. Translating gives CASSQEAGTTHTQYF.

This clonotype has at least ten counts. The chain couples TRBV7-2 to TRBJ2-1; 8 bases are a match to TRBD2. The CDR3 spans 19 residues. V trimming: 1 base; J trimming: 0 bases; junction bases outside the gene matches: 11. Per the germline V gene, CDR1 is SGHTA and CDR2 is FQGNSA. The CDR3 spells CASSLVILLADSSYNEQFF. The CDR3 DNA sequence: TGTGCCAGCAGCTTAGTCATTTTACTAGCGGACAGCTCCTACAATGAGCAGTTCTTC.

Of note for this clonotype: This sequence may be a read error, since a much larger clone differs from it by one base. The rearrangement joins TRBV2 to TRBJ2-7; TRBD2 aligns across 8 bases. The CDR3 runs to 13 residues. Germline CDR1 reads SNHLY; CDR2 reads FYNNEI. The CDR3 is CTRLRGGGYEQYF. The CDR3 nucleotides read TGTACCCGCTTACGGGGGGGCGGTTACGAGCAGTACTTC.